This T cell receptor beta chain was documented in a study of type 1 and type 2 diabetes patients. Peripheral blood, approximately 9.6 milliliters per participant, was collected. Germline lookup yields CDR1 SGHTA and CDR2 FQGTGA. V was clipped by 5 bases and J by 0 bases, with 8 bases between them. The CDR3 extends over 14 amino acids. The PCR template was genomic DNA. Multiplex PCR with 30 forward and 13 reverse primers amplified the TCR beta CDR3. TCRdb independently ran MiXCR on the multiplex PCR reads; one entry per CDR3 protein. The data hold 250,000 or so distinct CDR3 sequences, with roughly 50% observed a single time.

The sequencing input was peripheral blood mononuclear cells (PBMCs). The chain links TRBV7-3 to TRBJ1-3; a weak D match, TRBD1 (5 bases). This clonotype originated in a man aged 18 to 30 with type 2 diabetes. The CDR3 region is CASSLRGSGNTIYF. The DNA of the CDR3 is TGTGCCAGCAGCCTAAGGGGCTCTGGAAACACCATATATTTT.